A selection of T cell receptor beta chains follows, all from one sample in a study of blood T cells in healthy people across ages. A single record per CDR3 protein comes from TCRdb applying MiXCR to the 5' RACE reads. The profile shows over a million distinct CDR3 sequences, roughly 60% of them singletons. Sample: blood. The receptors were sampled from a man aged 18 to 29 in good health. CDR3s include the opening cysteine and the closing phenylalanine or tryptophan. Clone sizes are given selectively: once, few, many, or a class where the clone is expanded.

CDR3 protein: CAISEHQGNEAQYF
J gene: TRBJ2-5
clone size: many
V gene: TRBV10-3

CDR3 protein: CASTATGGLNYGYTF
J gene: TRBJ1-2
clone size: once
V gene: TRBV6-6

CDR3 protein: CASSLRLRYGYTF
J gene: TRBJ1-2
clone size: -
V gene: TRBV7-2

CDR3 protein: CASSSNLIGTGSYHEQYF
J gene: TRBJ2-7
clone size: -
V gene: TRBV7-9

CDR3 protein: CASGVAGDWETQYF
J gene: TRBJ2-5
clone size: -
V gene: TRBV5-1

CDR3 protein: CASSLALTLAKNIQYF
J gene: -
clone size: once
V gene: TRBV4-2

CDR3 protein: CASTATDVDEQYF
J gene: TRBJ2-7
clone size: -
V gene: TRBV7-6

CDR3 protein: CASSLSFGADEQFF
J gene: TRBJ2-1
clone size: -
V gene: TRBV27

CDR3 protein: CASTMTGGNEQFF
J gene: TRBJ2-1
clone size: few
V gene: TRBV10-2

CDR3 protein: CASSLRDGGSRHEQYF
J gene: TRBJ2-7
clone size: -
V gene: TRBV5-5

CDR3 protein: CASSQPDTYEQYF
J gene: -
clone size: few
V gene: TRBV4-1

CDR3 protein: CASSPGQGVETQYF
J gene: TRBJ2-5
clone size: few
V gene: TRBV4-1

CDR3 protein: CATAVLTADTQYF
J gene: TRBJ2-3
clone size: -
V gene: TRBV10-3

CDR3 protein: CASILLLGQNYNEQFF
J gene: TRBJ2-1
clone size: -
V gene: TRBV6-5

CDR3 protein: CSASSGHASRDTQYF
J gene: TRBJ2-3
clone size: few
V gene: TRBV20-1

CDR3 protein: CATMEPNDANEQFF
J gene: TRBJ2-1
clone size: few
V gene: TRBV15

CDR3 protein: CAISDWGGQETQYF
J gene: TRBJ2-5
clone size: -
V gene: TRBV10-3

CDR3 protein: CASSQDYTGGETQYF
J gene: TRBJ2-5
clone size: few
V gene: TRBV3-1

CDR3 protein: CASSWGQGGDEQFF
J gene: TRBJ2-1
clone size: -
V gene: TRBV6-2/TRBV6-3

CDR3 protein: CASRELPDRGFDYTF
J gene: TRBJ1-2
clone size: -
V gene: TRBV7-9

CDR3 protein: CASSPLVGVHLSYEQYF
J gene: TRBJ2-7
clone size: few
V gene: TRBV12-3/TRBV12-4

CDR3 protein: CASSREGTGGFGEQFF
J gene: TRBJ2-1
clone size: -
V gene: TRBV11-3

CDR3 protein: CSARGLTESLSYEQYF
J gene: TRBJ2-7
clone size: -
V gene: TRBV20-1

CDR3 protein: CASSELVGRGLSQPQHF
J gene: TRBJ1-5
clone size: -
V gene: TRBV2

CDR3 protein: CSARGNGQGYGYTF
J gene: TRBJ1-2
clone size: few
V gene: TRBV20-1

CDR3 protein: CASSRGLATNEQFF
J gene: TRBJ2-1
clone size: -
V gene: TRBV9

CDR3 protein: CASSPPGANYGYTF
J gene: TRBJ1-2
clone size: few
V gene: TRBV25-1

CDR3 protein: CASSLSGQIYNEQFF
J gene: TRBJ2-1
clone size: once
V gene: TRBV27

CDR3 protein: CASSQDDGTVAYEQYF
J gene: TRBJ2-7
clone size: -
V gene: TRBV4-1

CDR3 protein: CASIRTGGNYGYTF
J gene: TRBJ1-2
clone size: -
V gene: TRBV6-1

CDR3 protein: CASRDRGMSSPLHF
J gene: TRBJ1-6
clone size: many
V gene: TRBV6-1

CDR3 protein: CASSLGVATEAFF
J gene: TRBJ1-1
clone size: few
V gene: TRBV27

CDR3 protein: CASSTFRLEQETQYF
J gene: TRBJ2-5
clone size: -
V gene: TRBV5-1

CDR3 protein: CASSQDLLREQFF
J gene: TRBJ2-1
clone size: few
V gene: TRBV4-2

CDR3 protein: CASSLGWRGAQETQYF
J gene: TRBJ2-5
clone size: -
V gene: TRBV7-9

CDR3 protein: CASSHTGSGPQHF
J gene: TRBJ1-5
clone size: -
V gene: TRBV14

CDR3 protein: CASSWRVNTGELFF
J gene: TRBJ2-2
clone size: -
V gene: TRBV11-2

CDR3 protein: CATTTGNEQFF
J gene: TRBJ2-1
clone size: -
V gene: TRBV7-9

CDR3 protein: CASSLTHSPTDTQYF
J gene: TRBJ2-3
clone size: once
V gene: TRBV7-2

CDR3 protein: CASSLPGLAGAQLLTDTQYF
J gene: TRBJ2-3
clone size: -
V gene: TRBV7-9

CDR3 protein: CASSQPDQDRGSPLHF
J gene: TRBJ1-6
clone size: -
V gene: TRBV3-1

CDR3 protein: CASSDDTHDQPQHF
J gene: TRBJ1-5
clone size: -
V gene: TRBV25-1

CDR3 protein: CASSYPGQGAGEQFF
J gene: TRBJ2-1
clone size: few
V gene: TRBV12-3/TRBV12-4